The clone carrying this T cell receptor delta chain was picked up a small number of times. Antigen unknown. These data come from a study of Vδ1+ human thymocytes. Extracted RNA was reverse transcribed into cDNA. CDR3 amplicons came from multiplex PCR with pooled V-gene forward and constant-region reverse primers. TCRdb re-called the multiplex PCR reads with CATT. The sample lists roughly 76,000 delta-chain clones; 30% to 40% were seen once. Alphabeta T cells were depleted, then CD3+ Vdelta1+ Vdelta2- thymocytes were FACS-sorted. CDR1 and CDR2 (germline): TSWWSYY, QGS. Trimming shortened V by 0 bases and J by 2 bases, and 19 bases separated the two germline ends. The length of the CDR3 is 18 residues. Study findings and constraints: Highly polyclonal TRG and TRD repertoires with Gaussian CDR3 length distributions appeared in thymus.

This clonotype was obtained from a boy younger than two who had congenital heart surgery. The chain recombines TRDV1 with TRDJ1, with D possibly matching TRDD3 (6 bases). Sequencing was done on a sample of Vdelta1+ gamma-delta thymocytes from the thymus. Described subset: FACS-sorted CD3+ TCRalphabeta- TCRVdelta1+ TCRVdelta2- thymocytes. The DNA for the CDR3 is TGTGCTCTTGGGGAACTAAGGAGGATACAGGAATTTACCGATAAACTCATCTTT. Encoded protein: CALGELRRIQEFTDKLIF.